The 24 T cell receptor beta chains reported below all come from one sample, sequenced in a study of blood T cell repertoires in COVID-19 (dated by TCRdb to the early 2020s). The library was generated by the immunoSEQ multiplex PCR assay. TCRdb provides this immuneACCESS table in a form limited to in-frame rearrangements. Some clones are lacking; in checked studies, under half of them reflect an unresolved V gene, and why the rest are absent is not known. This sample holds 300,000 or so clones; about 83% were observed only once. The ten largest make up 1.5% to 2% of the sample. Sequencing used peripheral blood. These receptors were collected from a woman between 50 and 59 years old with acute or convalescent COVID-19.

The rearrangement joins TRBV18 to TRBJ2-1; 7 bases fit TRBD2. The length of the CDR3 is 15 residues. Germline V gene data show CDR1 as KGHSH and CDR2 as LQKENI. V lost 6 bases to trimming and J lost 1 base; unmatched junction nucleotides: 6. CDR3 residues: CASSPSGTSYNEQFF. CDR3 nucleotide sequence: TGTGCCAGCTCCCCGAGCGGGACGTCCTACAATGAGCAGTTCTTC.

The rearrangement joins TRBV11-2 to TRBJ1-6; D not resolved. Germline V gene lookup returns CDR1 SGHAT and CDR2 FQNNGV. The germline V and J ends were trimmed by 5 bases and 9 bases, with 8 bases remaining between them. The CDR3 has 12 residues. For the CDR3, the DNA is TGTGCCAGCAGCCGCCAGTCTTCACCCCTCCACTTT. Amino acids: CASSRQSSPLHF.

As to this clone: At the DNA level, this CDR3 is encoded by other sequences in the same sample as well. The chain is built from TRBV27 and TRBJ2-7; the match to TRBD2 covers 13 bases. The J segment lost 3 bases and the V segment lost 4 bases, leaving 3 bases of the junction unmatched. CDR1 is MNHEY, CDR2 SMNVEV, per germline (reference sequence). There are 15 residues in the CDR3. The CDR3 sequence is CASSSRTSGSYEQYF. In nucleotides, the CDR3 is TGTGCCAGCAGTTCCAGGACTAGCGGGAGCTACGAGCAGTACTTC.

This clone turned up a few times. The chain carries TRBV5-1 and TRBJ2-6; 8 bases fit TRBD1. CDR1 SGHRS and CDR2 YFSETQ come from the germline V gene. V trimming: 0 bases; J trimming: 2 bases; junction bases outside the gene matches: 4. The CDR3 is 17 residues long. The chain's CDR3 is CASSLARTGTGANVLTF. The CDR3 bases are TGCGCCAGCAGCTTGGCCAGGACAGGGACTGGGGCCAACGTCCTGACTTTC.

The gene calls are TRBV9 and TRBJ2-1; no definite D call. V gave up 10 bases and J gave up 3 bases, with 14 bases separating them. Germline V gives CDR1 SGDLS, CDR2 YYNGEE. This CDR3 contains 13 residues. The CDR3 spells CASPEGDYNEQFF. Here the CDR3 DNA reads TGTGCCTCCCCTGAAGGAGACTACAATGAGCAGTTCTTC.

The V and J genes are TRBV28 and TRBJ2-5, with 9 bases matching TRBD1. V dropped 5 bases and J dropped 6; count of bases not matched to a gene: 10. This CDR3 region has 15 residues. Germline CDR1 MDHEN, CDR2 SYDVKM. CDR3 nucleotide sequence: TGTGCCAGCAGTGCACCGGCACAGGGGGCGCAGACCCAGTACTTC. It specifies CASSAPAQGAQTQYF.

J is TRBJ1-5 and V is TRBV20-1; no clear D gene. CDR3 size: 13 residues. Germline CDR1 is DFQATT and CDR2 is SNEGSKA (reference sequence). V was cut by 3 bases and J by 3 bases, with 9 bases left in between. In DNA form, the CDR3 reads TGCAGTGCTAGTAAAGGACTCAATCAGCCCCAGCATTTT. Residues: CSASKGLNQPQHF.

The chain combines TRBV4-2 with TRBJ2-1, with 8 positions matching TRBD1. Germline V CDR1 and CDR2: LGHNA, YNFKEQ. The CDR3 runs to 15 residues. Germline trimming cut 1 base from V and 7 bases from J; bases unmatched to any gene: 6. CDR3 sequence reads: CASSQVLDRANEQFF. The DNA of the CDR3 is TGTGCCAGCAGCCAAGTCCTGGACAGGGCGAATGAGCAGTTCTTC.

V is TRBV27 and J is TRBJ2-7; D possibly corresponds to TRBD2 (6 bases). The V gene's germline CDR1 is MNHEY and CDR2 SMNVEV (reference sequence). There are 15 residues in the CDR3. V was trimmed by 4 bases and J by 1 base, leaving 14 bases between them. CDR3 protein: CASSSPGRSSYEQYF. Written as DNA, the CDR3 is TGTGCCAGCAGTTCCCCAGGGAGGTCATCCTACGAGCAGTACTTC.

In this sample, this clone turned up a few times. The rearrangement links TRBV5-1 to TRBJ1-2; D unclear. Germline V CDR1 and CDR2: SGHRS, YFSETQ. With 4 bases removed from V and 4 bases from J, the gap between germline ends came to 17 bases. The CDR3 covers 15 residues. The CDR3 here is CASSPAVPGSYGYTF. For the CDR3, the DNA is TGCGCCAGCAGCCCCGCCGTTCCCGGGAGCTATGGCTACACCTTC.

The chain links TRBV24-1 to TRBJ1-4; 9 positions agree with TRBD1. CDR3 length: 16 amino acids. Germline-derived CDR1 and CDR2 are KGHDR and SFDVKD. V was clipped by 4 bases and J by 4 bases; unmatched bases: 6. The CDR3 reads CATSDPGTGLNEKLFF. The CDR3 DNA sequence: TGTGCCACCAGTGACCCCGGGACAGGGCTTAATGAAAAACTGTTTTTT.

The chain uses TRBV9 and TRBJ2-5, with D unresolved. The V and J ends lost 0 bases and 1 base respectively, with 10 bases between them. This CDR3 has 15 amino acids. Germline V CDR1 and CDR2: SGDLS, YYNGEE. The CDR3 DNA sequence: TGTGCCAGCAGCGTAGGGGTGGGCAGCCAAGAGACCCAGTACTTC. It yields the protein CASSVGVGSQETQYF.

The chain has TRBV28 and TRBJ1-4; TRBD1 aligns across 7 bases. CDR1 is MDHEN, CDR2 SYDVKM, per germline. The CDR3 is 15 residues long. V was clipped by 1 base and J by 7 bases; unmatched bases: 6. This chain's CDR3 is CASSLYTGAGEKLFF. DNA for the CDR3: TGTGCCAGCAGTTTATATACAGGGGCGGGTGAAAAACTGTTTTTT.

V gene TRBV7-9 combines with J gene TRBJ1-5; 10 nucleotides align to TRBD1. Germline CDR1 reads SEHNR; CDR2 reads FQNEAQ (reference sequence). The junction had 7 bases not matched to a gene; V was cut back by 0 bases and J by 5 bases. This CDR3 has 17 amino acids. This chain's CDR3 is CASSLALMTGGDQPQHF. CDR3 sequence (DNA): TGTGCCAGCAGCTTAGCGCTTATGACAGGGGGCGATCAGCCCCAGCATTTT.

The V gene is TRBV30, the J gene TRBJ2-7; D perhaps matches TRBD2 (6 bases). The CDR3 spans 14 residues. Looked up from germline, CDR1 is GTSNPN and CDR2 is SVGIG (reference sequence). V lost 5 bases and J 7 bases, leaving 21 bases between the germline ends. This chain's CDR3 is CAWGREDGALEQYF. The CDR3 bases are TGTGCCTGGGGCAGGGAGGACGGGGCGCTGGAGCAGTACTTC.

This clone was seen more than once but under ten times. The gene calls are TRBV7-7 and TRBJ2-1; 7 nucleotides align to TRBD1. Germline V gene sequence: CDR1 SSHAT, CDR2 FNYEAQ (reference sequence). With 5 bases clipped from V and 8 bases from J, the junction kept 12 bases outside the gene matches. This CDR3 comprises 15 residues. This CDR3 is CASSHGTVLFDEQFF. The CDR3 nucleotides read TGTGCCAGCAGCCACGGGACAGTGTTGTTCGATGAGCAGTTCTTC.

The chain employs TRBV24-1 and TRBJ2-2, with 14 bases identical to TRBD2. This CDR3 comprises 17 residues. Unmatched junction bases numbered 3, after V lost 4 bases and J lost 3 bases. Germline V gives CDR1 KGHDR, CDR2 SFDVKD. CDR3 nucleotide sequence: TGTGCCACCAGTGACCCGACTAGCGGGAGGGACACCGGGGAGCTGTTTTTT. Its protein is CATSDPTSGRDTGELFF.

The CDR3 spells CASSLFPGPSSGNTIYF. DNA of the CDR3: TGTGCCAGCAGCTTATTCCCAGGCCCGAGCTCTGGAAACACCATATATTTT. The chain carries TRBV7-2 and TRBJ1-3; no firm D call. Trimming left V 2 bases short and J 0 bases short, with 14 bases between. This CDR3 has 17 residues. The germline gives CDR1 SGHTA, CDR2 FQGNSA.

CDR3 sequence: CASSPRDRVAGIAFF. The CDR3 nucleotides are TGTGCCAGCAGCCCCCGGGACAGGGTGGCGGGTATCGCTTTCTTT. The V gene is TRBV3-1 (or the pseudogene TRBV3-2), the J gene TRBJ1-1; TRBD1 matches at 9 bases. This CDR3 is built from 15 residues. V shed 4 bases, J shed 11 bases, and the junction held 14 bases outside the gene matches. Germline V gene data show CDR1 as LGHDT and CDR2 as YNNKEL (reference sequence).

The chain employs TRBV5-4 and TRBJ1-4; tentatively, D is TRBD1 (6 bases). The germline V and J ends were trimmed by 4 bases and 5 bases, with 15 bases remaining between them. The germline V gene has CDR1 SGHNT and CDR2 YYREEE (reference sequence). This CDR3 region has 15 residues. In DNA form, the CDR3 reads TGTGCCAGCAGCCTACCGACAGGAGAAAATGAAAAACTGTTTTTT. Its protein product is CASSLPTGENEKLFF.

The chain uses TRBV9 and TRBJ2-6; TRBD2 matches at 11 bases. Germline lookup yields CDR1 SGDLS and CDR2 YYNGEE. The CDR3 covers 17 residues. Trimming at V came to 0 bases and at J to 4 bases, leaving 3 bases not matched to a gene. The CDR3 protein is CASSVALAGGGANVLTF. In nucleotides, the CDR3 is TGTGCCAGCAGCGTAGCGCTAGCGGGAGGAGGGGCCAACGTCCTGACTTTC.

The V gene is TRBV11-2, the J gene TRBJ1-1; 9 nucleotides agree with TRBD1. This CDR3 region has 17 residues. The germline V gene has CDR1 SGHAT and CDR2 FQNNGV. With 5 bases clipped from V and 4 bases from J, the junction kept 14 bases outside the gene matches. CDR3 coding DNA: TGTGCCAGCAGCCTGCATCCGGGACAGGGTGGTGGCACTGAAGCTTTCTTT. It is translated as CASSLHPGQGGGTEAFF. The full variable domain, rest sourced from reference TRBV11-2 and TRBJ1-1, is EAGVAQSPRYKIIEKRQSVAFWCNPISGHATLYWYQQILGQGPKLLIQFQNNGVVDDSQLPKDRFSAERLKGVDSTLKIQPAKLEDSAVYLCASSLHPGQGGGTEAFFGQGTRLTVV.

The chain employs TRBV18 and TRBJ2-1; 8 positions match TRBD1. Losses at the gene ends were 4 bases for V and 12 bases for J; bases not matched to a gene: 8. There are 13 residues in the CDR3. Looked up from germline, CDR1 is KGHSH and CDR2 is LQKENI. CDR3 amino acids: CASSQDREGGQFF. The CDR3 DNA is TGTGCCAGCTCACAGGACAGGGAAGGTGGGCAGTTCTTC.

This clone was picked up one time. The CDR3 DNA reads as TGTGCCACCCGGGACATCATCTCCTACGAGCAGTACTTC. Protein product: CATRDIISYEQYF. The V gene is TRBV3-1 (or the pseudogene TRBV3-2), the J gene TRBJ2-7; TRBD1 might be the D (6 bases). This CDR3 contains 13 residues. The germline gives CDR1 LGHDT, CDR2 YNNKEL (reference sequence). Trimming removed 10 bases at V and 0 bases at J, with 13 bases between.